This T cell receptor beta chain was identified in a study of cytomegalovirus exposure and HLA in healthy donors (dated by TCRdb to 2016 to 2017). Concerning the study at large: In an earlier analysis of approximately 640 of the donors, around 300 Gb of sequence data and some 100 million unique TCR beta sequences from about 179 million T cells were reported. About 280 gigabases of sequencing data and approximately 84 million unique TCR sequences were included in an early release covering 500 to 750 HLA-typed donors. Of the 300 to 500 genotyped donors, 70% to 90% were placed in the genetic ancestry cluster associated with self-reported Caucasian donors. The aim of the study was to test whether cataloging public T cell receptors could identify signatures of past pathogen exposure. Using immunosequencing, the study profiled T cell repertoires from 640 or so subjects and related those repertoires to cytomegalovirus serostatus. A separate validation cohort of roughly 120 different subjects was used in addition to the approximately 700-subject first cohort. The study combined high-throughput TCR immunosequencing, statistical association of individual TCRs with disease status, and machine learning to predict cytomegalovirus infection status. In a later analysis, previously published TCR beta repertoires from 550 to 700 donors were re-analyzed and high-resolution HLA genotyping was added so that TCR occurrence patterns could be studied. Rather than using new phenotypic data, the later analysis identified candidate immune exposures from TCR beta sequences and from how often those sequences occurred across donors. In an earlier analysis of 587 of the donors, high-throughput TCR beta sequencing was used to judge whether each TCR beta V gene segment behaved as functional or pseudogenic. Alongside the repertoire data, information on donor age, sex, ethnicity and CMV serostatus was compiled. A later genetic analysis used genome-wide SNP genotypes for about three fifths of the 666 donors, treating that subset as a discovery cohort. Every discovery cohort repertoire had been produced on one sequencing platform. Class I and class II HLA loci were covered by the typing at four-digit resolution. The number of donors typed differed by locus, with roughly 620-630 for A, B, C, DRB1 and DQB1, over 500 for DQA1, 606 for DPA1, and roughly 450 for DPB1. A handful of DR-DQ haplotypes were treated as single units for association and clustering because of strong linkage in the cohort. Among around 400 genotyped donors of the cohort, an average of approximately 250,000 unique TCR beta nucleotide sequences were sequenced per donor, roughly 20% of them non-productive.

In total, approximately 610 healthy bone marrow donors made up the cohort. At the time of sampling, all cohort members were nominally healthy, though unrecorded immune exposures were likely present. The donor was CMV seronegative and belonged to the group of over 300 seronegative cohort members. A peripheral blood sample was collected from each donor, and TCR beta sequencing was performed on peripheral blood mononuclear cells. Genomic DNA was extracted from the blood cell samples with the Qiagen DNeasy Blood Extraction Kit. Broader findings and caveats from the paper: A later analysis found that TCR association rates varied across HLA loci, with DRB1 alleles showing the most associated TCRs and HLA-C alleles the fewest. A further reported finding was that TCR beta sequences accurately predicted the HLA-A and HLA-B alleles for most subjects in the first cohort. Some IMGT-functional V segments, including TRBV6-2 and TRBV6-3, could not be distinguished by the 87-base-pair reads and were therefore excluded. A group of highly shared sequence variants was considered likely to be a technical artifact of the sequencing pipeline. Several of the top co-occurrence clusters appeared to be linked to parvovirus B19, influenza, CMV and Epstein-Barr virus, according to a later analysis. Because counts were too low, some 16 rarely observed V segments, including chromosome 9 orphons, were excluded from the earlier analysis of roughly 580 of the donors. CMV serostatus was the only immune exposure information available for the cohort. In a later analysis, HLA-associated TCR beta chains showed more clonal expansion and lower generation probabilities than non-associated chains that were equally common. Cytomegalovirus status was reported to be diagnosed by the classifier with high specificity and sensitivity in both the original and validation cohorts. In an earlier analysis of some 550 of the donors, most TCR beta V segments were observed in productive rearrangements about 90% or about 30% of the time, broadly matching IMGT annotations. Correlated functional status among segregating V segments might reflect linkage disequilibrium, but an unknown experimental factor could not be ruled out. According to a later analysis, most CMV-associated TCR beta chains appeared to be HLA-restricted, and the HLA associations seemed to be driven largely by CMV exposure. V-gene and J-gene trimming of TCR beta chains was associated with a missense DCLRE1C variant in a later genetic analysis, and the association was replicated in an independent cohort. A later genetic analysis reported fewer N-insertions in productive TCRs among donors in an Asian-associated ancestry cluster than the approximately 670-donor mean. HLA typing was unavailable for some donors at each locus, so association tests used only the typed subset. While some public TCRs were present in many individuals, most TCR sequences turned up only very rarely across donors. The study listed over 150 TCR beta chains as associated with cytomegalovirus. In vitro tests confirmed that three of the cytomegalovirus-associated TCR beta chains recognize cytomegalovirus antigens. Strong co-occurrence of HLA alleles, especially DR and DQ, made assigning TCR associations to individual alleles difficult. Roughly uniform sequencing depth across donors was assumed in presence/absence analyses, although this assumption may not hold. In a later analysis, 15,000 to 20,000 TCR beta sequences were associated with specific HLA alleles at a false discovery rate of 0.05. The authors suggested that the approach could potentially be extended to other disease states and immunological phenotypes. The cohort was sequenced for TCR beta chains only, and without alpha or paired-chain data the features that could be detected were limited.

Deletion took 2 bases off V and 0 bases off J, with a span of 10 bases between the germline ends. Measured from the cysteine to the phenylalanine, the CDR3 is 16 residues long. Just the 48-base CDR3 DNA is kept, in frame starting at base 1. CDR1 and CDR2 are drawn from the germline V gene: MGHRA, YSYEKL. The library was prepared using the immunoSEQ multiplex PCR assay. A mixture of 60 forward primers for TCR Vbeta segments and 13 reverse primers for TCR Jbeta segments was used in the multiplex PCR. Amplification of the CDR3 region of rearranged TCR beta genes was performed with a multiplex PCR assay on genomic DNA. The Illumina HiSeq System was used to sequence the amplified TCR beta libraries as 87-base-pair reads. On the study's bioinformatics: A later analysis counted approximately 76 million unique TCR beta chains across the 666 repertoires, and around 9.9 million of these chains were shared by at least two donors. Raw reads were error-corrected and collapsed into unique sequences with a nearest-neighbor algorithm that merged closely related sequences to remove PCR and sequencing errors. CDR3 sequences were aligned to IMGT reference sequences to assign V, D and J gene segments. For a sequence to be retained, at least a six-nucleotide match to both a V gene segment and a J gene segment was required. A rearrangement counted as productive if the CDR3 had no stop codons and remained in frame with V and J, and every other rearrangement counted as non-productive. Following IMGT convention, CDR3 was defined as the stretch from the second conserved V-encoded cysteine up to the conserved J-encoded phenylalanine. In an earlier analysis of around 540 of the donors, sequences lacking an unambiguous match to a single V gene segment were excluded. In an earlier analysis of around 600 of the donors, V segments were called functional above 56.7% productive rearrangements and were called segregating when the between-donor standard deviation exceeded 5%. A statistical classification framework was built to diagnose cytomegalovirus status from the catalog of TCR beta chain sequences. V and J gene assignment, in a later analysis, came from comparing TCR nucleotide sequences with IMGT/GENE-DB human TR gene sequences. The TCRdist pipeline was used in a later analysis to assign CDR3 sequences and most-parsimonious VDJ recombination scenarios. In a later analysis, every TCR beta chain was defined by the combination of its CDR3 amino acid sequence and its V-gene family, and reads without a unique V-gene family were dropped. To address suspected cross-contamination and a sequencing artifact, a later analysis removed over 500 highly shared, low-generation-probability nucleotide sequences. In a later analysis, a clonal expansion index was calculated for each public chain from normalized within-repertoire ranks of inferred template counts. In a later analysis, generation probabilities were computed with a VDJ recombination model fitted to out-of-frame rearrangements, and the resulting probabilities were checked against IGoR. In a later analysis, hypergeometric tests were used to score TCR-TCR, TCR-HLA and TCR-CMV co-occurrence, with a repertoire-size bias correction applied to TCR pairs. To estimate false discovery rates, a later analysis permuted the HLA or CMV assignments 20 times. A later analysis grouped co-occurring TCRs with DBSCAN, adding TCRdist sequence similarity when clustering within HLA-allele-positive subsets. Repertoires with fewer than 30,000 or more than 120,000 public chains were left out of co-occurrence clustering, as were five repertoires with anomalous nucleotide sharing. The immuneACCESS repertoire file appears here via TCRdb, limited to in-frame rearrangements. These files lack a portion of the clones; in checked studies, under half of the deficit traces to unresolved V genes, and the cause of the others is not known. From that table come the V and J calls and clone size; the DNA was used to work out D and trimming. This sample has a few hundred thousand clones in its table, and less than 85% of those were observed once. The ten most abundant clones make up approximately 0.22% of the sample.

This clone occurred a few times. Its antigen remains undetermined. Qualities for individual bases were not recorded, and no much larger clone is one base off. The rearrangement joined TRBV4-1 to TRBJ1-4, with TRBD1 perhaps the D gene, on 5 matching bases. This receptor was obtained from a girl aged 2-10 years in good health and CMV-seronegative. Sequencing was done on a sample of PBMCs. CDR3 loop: CASSQQRGATNEKLFF. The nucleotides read TGCGCCAGCAGCCAACAGCGGGGGGCAACTAATGAAAAACTGTTTTTT.